This T cell receptor beta chain originates from a study of T cell responses to AZD1222 COVID-19 vaccine. Findings and limits, study-wide: A reported finding is that nearly half of spike-specific TCRs target unmutated variant regions. Donors skewed white British and female; clonal diversity was possibly underestimated.

The repertoire was sequenced with immunoSEQ multiplex PCR; TCRdb's copy has only in-frame clones and lacks some. The sample includes about 81,000 clones, roughly 90% of them seen just once. Second-dose timings of about 4 or about 12 weeks were pooled. As for this clone: What it recognizes is unknown.

The sequence derives from an adult who received the AZD1222 COVID-19 vaccine. The sequencing used peripheral blood, collected 28 days after the second AZD1222 dose.

The CDR3 sequence is CASRDSSNSPLHF. CDR3 coding DNA: TGTGCCAGCAGGGACAGTTCAAATTCACCCCTCCACTTT. V is TRBV28 and J is TRBJ1-6; a possible D gene is TRBD1 (6 bases). Trimming took off 6 bases at V and 7 bases at J, with 10 bases between the two ends. Looked up from germline, CDR1 is MDHEN and CDR2 is SYDVKM. The CDR3 loop spans 13 amino acids. The full variable domain, its missing parts supplied by reference TRBV28 and TRBJ1-6, is DVKVTQSSRYLVKRTGEKVFLECVQDMDHENMFWYRQDPGLGLRLIYFSYDVKMKEKGDIPEGYSVSREKKERFSLILESASTNQTSMYLCASRDSSNSPLHFGNGTRLTVT.